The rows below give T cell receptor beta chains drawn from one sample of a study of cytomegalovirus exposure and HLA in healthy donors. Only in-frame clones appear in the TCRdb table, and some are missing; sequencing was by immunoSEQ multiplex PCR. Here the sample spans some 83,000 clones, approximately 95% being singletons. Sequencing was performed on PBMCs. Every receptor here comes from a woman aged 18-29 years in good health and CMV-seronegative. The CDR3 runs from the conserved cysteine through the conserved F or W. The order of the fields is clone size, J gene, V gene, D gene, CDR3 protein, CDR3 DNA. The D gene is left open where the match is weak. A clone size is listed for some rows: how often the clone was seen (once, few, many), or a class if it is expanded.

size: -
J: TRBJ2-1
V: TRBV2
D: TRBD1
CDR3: CARLIRTGGSDEQFF
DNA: TGTGCCCGCCTTATCCGGACAGGGGGCTCCGATGAGCAGTTCTTC

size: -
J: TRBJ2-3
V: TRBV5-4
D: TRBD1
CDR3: CASSQGTGTYGTDTQYF
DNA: TGTGCCAGCAGCCAAGGGACAGGTACATACGGCACAGATACGCAGTATTTT

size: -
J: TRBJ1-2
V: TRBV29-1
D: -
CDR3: CSVEDETGGYTF
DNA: TGCAGCGTTGAAGATGAGACAGGAGGCTACACCTTC

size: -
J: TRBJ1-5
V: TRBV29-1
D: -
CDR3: CSVESRAYSNQPQHF
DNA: TGCAGCGTTGAATCCAGGGCGTATAGCAATCAGCCCCAGCATTTT

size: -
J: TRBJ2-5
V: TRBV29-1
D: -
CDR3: CSVVRQWQETQYF
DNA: TGCAGCGTCGTCAGACAGTGGCAAGAGACCCAGTACTTC

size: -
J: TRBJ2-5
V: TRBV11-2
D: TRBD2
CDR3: CASSYRLAQETQYF
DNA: TGTGCCAGCAGCTACCGACTAGCTCAAGAGACCCAGTACTTC

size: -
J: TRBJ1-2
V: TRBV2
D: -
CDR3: CASHRETSGYTF
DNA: TGTGCCAGCCACAGGGAAACAAGTGGCTACACCTTC

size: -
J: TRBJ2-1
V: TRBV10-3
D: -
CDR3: CAISVGESPVNEQFF
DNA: TGTGCCATCAGTGTAGGGGAATCCCCGGTTAATGAGCAGTTCTTC

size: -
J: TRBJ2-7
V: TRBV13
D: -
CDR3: CASSLDPLGGSEQYF
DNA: TGTGCCAGCAGCTTAGACCCTTTAGGGGGTAGCGAGCAGTACTTC

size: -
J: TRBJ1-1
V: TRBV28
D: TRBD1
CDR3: CASRNTGGGTEAFF
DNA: TGTGCCAGCAGGAACACAGGGGGCGGCACTGAAGCTTTCTTT

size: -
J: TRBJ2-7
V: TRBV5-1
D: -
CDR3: CASSLGTPDIYEQYF
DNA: TGCGCCAGCAGCTTGGGGACACCGGACATATACGAGCAGTACTTC

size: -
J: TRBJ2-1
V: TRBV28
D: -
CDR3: CASSLSSVSYNEQFF
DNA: TGTGCCAGCAGTTTATCAAGCGTCTCCTACAATGAGCAGTTCTTC

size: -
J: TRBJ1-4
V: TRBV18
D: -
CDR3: CASSRGPAERLFF
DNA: TGTGCCAGCTCACGTGGTCCAGCGGAACGACTGTTTTTT

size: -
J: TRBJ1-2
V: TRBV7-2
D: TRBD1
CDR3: CASSLVAEGAGYGYTF
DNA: TGTGCCAGCAGCTTGGTTGCGGAGGGGGCAGGGTATGGCTACACCTTC

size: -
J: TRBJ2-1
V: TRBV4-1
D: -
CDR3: CASSLQRRGTGSEQFF
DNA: TGCGCCAGCAGCCTCCAGAGAAGGGGAACGGGTTCGGAGCAGTTCTTC

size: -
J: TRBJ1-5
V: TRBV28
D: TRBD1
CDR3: CASSFVQGNQPQHF
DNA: TGTGCCAGCAGTTTTGTACAGGGGAATCAGCCCCAGCATTTT

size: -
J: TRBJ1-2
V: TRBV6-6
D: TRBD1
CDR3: CASTTDRGNYGYTF
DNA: TGTGCCAGCACTACGGACAGGGGGAACTATGGCTACACCTTT

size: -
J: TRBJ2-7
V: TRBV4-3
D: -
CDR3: CASSPFSTASYEQYF
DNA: TGCGCCAGCAGCCCCTTTTCGACAGCCTCCTACGAGCAGTACTTC

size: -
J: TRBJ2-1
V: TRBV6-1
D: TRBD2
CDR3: CASSEYTSGWGGNEQFF
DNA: TGTGCCAGCAGTGAGTACACTAGCGGATGGGGGGGCAATGAGCAGTTCTTC

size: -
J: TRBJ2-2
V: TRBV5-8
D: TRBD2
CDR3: CASSVGLAGGGDTGELFF
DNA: TGTGCCAGCAGCGTGGGACTAGCGGGAGGAGGCGACACCGGGGAGCTGTTTTTT

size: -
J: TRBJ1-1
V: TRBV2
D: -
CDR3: CASSARPRTEAFF
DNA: TGTGCCAGCAGTGCGCGTCCCCGCACTGAAGCTTTCTTT

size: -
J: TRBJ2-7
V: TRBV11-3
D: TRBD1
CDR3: CASSLVDLGTAIPYEQYF
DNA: TGTGCCAGCAGCTTAGTTGACTTAGGGACAGCAATTCCCTACGAGCAGTACTTC

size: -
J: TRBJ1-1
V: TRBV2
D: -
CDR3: CASSKGPEAFF
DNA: TGTGCCAGCAGTAAGGGGCCTGAAGCTTTCTTT

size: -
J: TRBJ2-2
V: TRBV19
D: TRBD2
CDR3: CASSITADGRGGELFF
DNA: TGTGCCAGTAGTATTACTGCAGACGGGAGGGGCGGGGAGCTGTTTTTT

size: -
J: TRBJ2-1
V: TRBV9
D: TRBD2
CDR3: CATTTSGRGLNEQFF
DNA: TGTGCCACTACGACTAGCGGGAGGGGTCTTAATGAGCAGTTCTTC

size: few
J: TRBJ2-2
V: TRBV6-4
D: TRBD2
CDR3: CASSGTSTGELFF
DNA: TGTGCCAGCAGTGGGACTAGCACCGGGGAGCTGTTTTTT

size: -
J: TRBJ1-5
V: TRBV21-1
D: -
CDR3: CASSNSPDGHSNQPQHF
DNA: TGTGCCAGCAGCAACTCTCCGGACGGACACAGCAATCAGCCCCAGCATTTT

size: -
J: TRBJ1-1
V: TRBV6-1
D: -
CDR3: CASSDRPGRRLNTEAFF
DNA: TGTGCCAGCAGTGATCGGCCCGGGAGACGACTGAACACTGAAGCTTTCTTT

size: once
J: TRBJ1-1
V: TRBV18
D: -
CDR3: CASSPLPSNTEAFF
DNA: TGTGCCAGCTCACCACTCCCGAGCAACACTGAAGCTTTCTTT

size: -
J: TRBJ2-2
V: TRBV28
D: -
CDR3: CASTQTRVLTGELFF
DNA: TGTGCCAGCACTCAAACGAGGGTACTCACCGGGGAGCTGTTTTTT

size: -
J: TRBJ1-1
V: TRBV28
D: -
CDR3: CASSYVQGKAFF
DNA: TGTGCCAGCAGTTATGTCCAGGGGAAGGCTTTCTTT

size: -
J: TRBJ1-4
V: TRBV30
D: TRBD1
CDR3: CAWSQTGGEIEKLFF
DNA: TGTGCCTGGAGCCAAACAGGGGGTGAGATTGAAAAACTGTTTTTT

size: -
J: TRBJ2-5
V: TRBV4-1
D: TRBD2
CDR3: CASSQPGLAGGQETQYF
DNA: TGCGCCAGCAGCCAACCTGGACTAGCGGGGGGCCAAGAGACCCAGTACTTC

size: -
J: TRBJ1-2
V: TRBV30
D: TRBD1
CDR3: CAWRDRALGYGYTF
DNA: TGTGCCTGGAGGGACAGGGCATTGGGCTATGGCTACACCTTC

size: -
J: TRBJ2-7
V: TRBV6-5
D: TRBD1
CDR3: CASSLGQPYEQYF
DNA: TGTGCCAGCAGTTTGGGACAGCCCTACGAGCAGTACTTC

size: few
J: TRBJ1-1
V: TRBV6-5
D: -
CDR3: CASKAGAKNTEAFF
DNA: TGTGCCAGCAAGGCAGGGGCTAAGAACACTGAAGCTTTCTTT

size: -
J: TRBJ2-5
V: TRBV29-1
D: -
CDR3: CSVEQVKTQYF
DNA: TGCAGCGTTGAGCAGGTCAAGACCCAGTACTTC

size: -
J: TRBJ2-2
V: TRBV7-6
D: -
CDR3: CASSFGTTNTGELFF
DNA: TGTGCCAGCAGCTTCGGGACAACGAACACCGGGGAGCTGTTTTTT

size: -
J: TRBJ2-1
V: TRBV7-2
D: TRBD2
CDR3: CASSPGVAGIAAEQFF
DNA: TGTGCCAGCAGCCCCGGGGTAGCGGGAATTGCGGCTGAGCAGTTCTTC

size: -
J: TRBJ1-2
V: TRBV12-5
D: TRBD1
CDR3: CASGPDREVHYGYTF
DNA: TGTGCTAGTGGCCCAGACAGGGAGGTTCACTATGGCTACACCTTC

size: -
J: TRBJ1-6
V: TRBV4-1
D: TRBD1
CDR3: CASSRPGQTSSYNSPLHF
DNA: TGCGCCAGCAGCCGACCGGGACAGACAAGCTCCTATAATTCACCCCTCCACTTT

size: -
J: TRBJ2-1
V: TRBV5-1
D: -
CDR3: CASRERGFDGSYEQFF
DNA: TGCGCCAGCAGGGAAAGGGGTTTCGACGGGTCCTATGAGCAGTTCTTC

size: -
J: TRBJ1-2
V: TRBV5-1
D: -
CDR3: CASSLNSNYGYTF
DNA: TGCGCCAGCAGCTTGAACAGTAACTATGGCTACACCTTC

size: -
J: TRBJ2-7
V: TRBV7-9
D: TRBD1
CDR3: CASSLGTDLYEQYF
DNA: TGTGCCAGCAGCCTCGGGACAGACCTCTACGAGCAGTACTTC

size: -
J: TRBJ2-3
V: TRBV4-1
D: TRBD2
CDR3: CASSQVLAGPDTQYF
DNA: TGCGCCAGCAGCCAAGTGTTAGCGGGACCAGATACGCAGTATTTT

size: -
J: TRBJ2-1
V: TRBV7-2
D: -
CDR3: CASSLPDEQFF
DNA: TGTGCCAGCAGCCTACCCGATGAGCAGTTCTTC

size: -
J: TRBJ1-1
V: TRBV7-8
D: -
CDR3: CASSLGQGLAGLNTEAFF
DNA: TGTGCCAGCAGCTTAGGGCAGGGATTAGCGGGGTTGAACACTGAAGCTTTCTTT

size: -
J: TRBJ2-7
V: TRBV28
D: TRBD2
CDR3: CASSLESGRWSYEQYF
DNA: TGTGCCAGCAGTTTAGAGAGCGGGAGGTGGTCCTACGAGCAGTACTTC

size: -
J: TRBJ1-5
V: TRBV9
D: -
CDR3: CASSRGGGNQPQHF
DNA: TGTGCCAGCAGTAGGGGAGGCGGCAATCAGCCCCAGCATTTT

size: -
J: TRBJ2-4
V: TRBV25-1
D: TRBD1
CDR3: CASSPRGLDREAKNIQYF
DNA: TGTGCCAGCAGTCCCCGGGGTTTGGACAGGGAAGCCAAAAACATTCAGTACTTC

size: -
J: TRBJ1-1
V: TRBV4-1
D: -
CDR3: CASSRSITGQEAFF
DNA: TGCGCCAGCAGCCGGTCTATCACAGGGCAGGAAGCTTTCTTT

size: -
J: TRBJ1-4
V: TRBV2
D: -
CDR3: CASIDLTGYEKLFF
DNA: TGTGCCAGCATAGACCTGACTGGGTACGAAAAACTGTTTTTT